This TCR beta chain stems from a study of T cells in Graves' hyperthyroidism and ophthalmopathy. The study, taken as a whole, reports: With a median lead of roughly 6.2 months before onset, the model predicted ophthalmopathy. Researchers found most expanded thyroid clonotypes above 0.001 in blood as well. Through a model of 13 V-J features, ophthalmopathy was separated from stable hyperthyroidism.

Germline values: CDR1 SEHNR, CDR2 FQNEAQ (reference sequence). V lost 2 bases and J lost 1, with 7 bases in between. The CDR3 consists of 14 residues. The TCR beta CDR3 regions underwent amplification using RNA transcripts as the source. With the HTBI primer set, the TCR CDR3 went through a first round of RT-PCR. TCRdb called the multiplex PCR reads again in MiXCR, with one record for every CDR3 protein. The table lists about 690,000 distinct CDR3 sequences, 15% to 20% of them singletons. With respect to this clonotype: The antigen is unknown.

Exclusions: uncontrolled infection, other autoimmune disease, pregnancy, lactation. This TCR came from a man aged 50 to 59 with Graves' hyperthyroidism. The sequencing sample was made of blood. This sequence joins TRBV7-9 and TRBJ2-3; unclear D gene. CDR3 protein: CASSLNVGTDTQYF. For the CDR3, the DNA is TGTGCCAGCAGCTTAAACGTGGGCACAGATACGCAGTATTTT.